This T cell receptor beta chain appears in the sequencing data of a study of tumor-infiltrating lymphocytes in localized non-small cell lung cancer. Germline V lookup: CDR1 SEHNR, CDR2 FQNEAQ (reference sequence). Trimming took off 5 bases at V and 0 bases at J, with 12 bases between the two ends. The CDR3 loop spans 15 amino acids. Produced via immunoSEQ multiplex PCR; TCRdb's table is partial and in-frame only. The table has 14,000 or so clones, around 65% seen once. This receptor was obtained from a human donor with non-small cell lung cancer. The sequencing input was uninvolved lung tissue not adjacent to the tumor. The chain joins TRBV7-9 to TRBJ2-3; D is ambiguous. In DNA form, the CDR3 reads TGTGCCAGCAGCGCCCCTTCACTGAGCACAGATACGCAGTATTTT. Its translation is CASSAPSLSTDTQYF.